A selection of T cell receptor beta chains follows, all from one sample in a study of Ad26.COV2.S vaccination and SARS-CoV-2 variants. TCRdb keeps only in-frame clones here, not all; method: immunoSEQ multiplex PCR. The sample contains roughly 40,000 clones, 65% to 90% of which appear only once. Sequencing was performed on peripheral blood, taken after recovery from COVID-19. Receptors were obtained from a human donor who had recovered from COVID-19. Each CDR3 is given with its conserved first and last residue.

>TRBV3-1/TRBV3-2|TRBJ1-1
CASSQESTGMNTEAFF
>TRBV6-4|TRBJ2-2
CASSDRTGELFF
>TRBV11-2|TRBJ2-2
CASSHTGELFF
>TRBV20-1|TRBJ2-1
CSASILGGREIRDEQFF
>TRBV5-1|TRBJ1-4
CASSLELSGEKLFF
>TRBV5-1|TRBJ2-3
CASSRGEWPFTDTQYF
>TRBV6-5|TRBJ2-5
CASNRGGPLETQYF
>TRBV5-1|TRBJ1-1
CASSPRTGGMNTEAFF
>TRBV10-1|TRBJ2-2
CASPDWDTGELFF
>TRBV18|TRBJ2-5
CASAPQGETQYF
>TRBV4-1|TRBJ2-3
CASSHPGGTADTQYF
>TRBV18|TRBJ1-1
CASSPQGNTEAFF
>TRBV30|TRBJ1-1
CALPGLSNTEAFF
>TRBV28|TRBJ1-1
CASMEVNTEAFF
>TRBV10-3|TRBJ1-4
CAISPGGENEKLFF
>TRBV5-4|TRBJ2-6
CASSTSGALGANVLTF
>TRBV19|TRBJ2-5
CASSWTSGKQETQYF
>TRBV9|TRBJ1-4
CASSGTGGGGAEKLFF
>TRBV11-3|TRBJ1-3
CASSAGTASGNTIYF
>TRBV6-6|TRBJ1-2
CALSGGGYGYTF
>TRBV4-2|TRBJ1-1
CASSQSGGVEAFF
>TRBV18|TRBJ1-1
CASSPPDRMVAFF
>TRBV30|TRBJ1-4
CACKDSLIELFNEKLFF
>TRBV19|TRBJ1-2
CASSISTVPLKANYGYTF
>TRBV5-6|TRBJ1-4
CASSFLQGGEKLFF
>TRBV30|TRBJ2-1
CAWSVILADNEQFF
>TRBV30|TRBJ2-1
CACTSGRIPLLRNEQFF
>TRBV20-1|TRBJ1-6
CSASLARASVEGVTSPLHF
>TRBV19|TRBJ1-6
CASSLRTGSSYNSPLHF
>TRBV18|TRBJ2-3
CASSPPGSTDTQYF
>TRBV19|TRBJ1-1
CASLGQRTEAFF
>TRBV6-5|TRBJ1-1
CATRWGTNTEAFF
>TRBV5-1|TRBJ2-1
CASKAIAGAVNEQFF
>TRBV6-2/TRBV6-3|TRBJ1-4
CASSYPGQGTEKLFF
>TRBV19|TRBJ2-2
CATTAGQGTGELFF
>TRBV10-3|TRBJ1-5
CAISEFGSPQPQHF
>TRBV11-2|TRBJ1-5
CASSIHGSNQPQHF
>TRBV19|TRBJ2-7
CASSITAGGYEQYF
>TRBV11-2|TRBJ1-1
CASSLMTGSAEAFF
>TRBV19|TRBJ2-2
CASSPSGGGPGELFF
>TRBV6-5|TRBJ1-2
CASRRGANYGYTF
>TRBV27|TRBJ2-3
CASSPLAIPEADTQYF
>TRBV27|TRBJ2-7
CASSLEGGERAYEQYF